Each of the 26 T cell receptor beta chains below was sequenced from the same sample in a study of blood T cell repertoires in COVID-19. Clones were sequenced by immunoSEQ multiplex PCR, and TCRdb holds only the in-frame ones, with some missing. The sample comprises tens of thousands of clones, about 86% of which are singletons, and roughly 24% rests with the top ten. Sequences were obtained from peripheral blood. Every receptor here comes from a human donor with active COVID-19. The donor label of this sample is uncertain.

The J gene is TRBJ2-3, the V gene TRBV5-6; 11 nucleotides match TRBD2. V trimming: 2 bases; J trimming: 3 bases; junction bases outside the gene matches: 5. CDR3 length equals 16 residues. CDR1 and CDR2 from the germline V gene are SGHDT and YYEEEE. This chain's CDR3 is CASSFSGGAATDTQYF. The CDR3 coding sequence is TGTGCCAGCAGCTTTAGCGGGGGGGCCGCAACAGATACGCAGTATTTT. The full variable domain, with the rest looked up from reference TRBV5-6 and TRBJ2-3, is DAGVTQSPTHLIKTRGQQVTLRCSPKSGHDTVSWYQQALGQGPQFIFQYYEEEERQRGNFPDRFSGHQFPNYSSELNVNALLLGDSALYLCASSFSGGAATDTQYFGPGTRLTVL.

The chain is built from TRBV5-6 and TRBJ2-7, with 10 bases that match TRBD2. Per germline, CDR1 SGHDT and CDR2 YYEEEE. The CDR3 is 15 amino acids. Germline trimming cut 4 bases from V and 3 bases from J; bases unmatched to any gene: 7. The DNA of the CDR3 is TGTGCCAGCAGCATAGGGACTAGCGTGATCTACGAGCAGTACTTC. Amino acids: CASSIGTSVIYEQYF.

The J gene is TRBJ2-3, the V gene TRBV18; D may be TRBD2 (5 bases). The germline V gene has CDR1 KGHSH and CDR2 LQKENI. V shed 4 bases and J shed 0 bases, with 11 bases lying between them. The CDR3 has 15 residues. The CDR3 loop is CASSRLAASTDTQYF. DNA of the CDR3: TGTGCCAGCTCACGGCTAGCAGCTAGCACAGATACGCAGTATTTT.

The V and J genes are TRBV11-2 and TRBJ1-2; D gene uncertain. V lost 5 bases and J 6 bases, leaving 16 bases between the germline ends. The CDR3 is 14 amino acids. Per germline, CDR1 SGHAT and CDR2 FQNNGV. The CDR3 region is CASSAGPTKNGYTF. The CDR3 DNA follows: TGTGCCAGCAGCGCGGGTCCCACCAAGAATGGCTACACCTTC.

This sequence joins TRBV5-6 and TRBJ1-1; tentative D call: TRBD1 (5 bases). V gave up 4 bases and J gave up 0 bases, with 13 bases separating them. The CDR3 spans 15 residues. Germline-derived CDR1 and CDR2 are SGHDT and YYEEEE. The CDR3 spells CASSRRGRVNTEAFF. CDR3 coding DNA: TGTGCCAGCAGCCGGCGGGGCAGGGTGAACACTGAAGCTTTCTTT. The entire variable domain, with the rest obtained from reference TRBV5-6 and TRBJ1-1, is as follows: DAGVTQSPTHLIKTRGQQVTLRCSPKSGHDTVSWYQQALGQGPQFIFQYYEEEERQRGNFPDRFSGHQFPNYSSELNVNALLLGDSALYLCASSRRGRVNTEAFFGQGTRLTVV.

In this sample, this clone turned up a few times. The chain links TRBV28 to TRBJ1-2, with a possible D match to TRBD1 (5 bases). Trimming removed 6 bases from V and 4 bases from J, with 21 bases in between. CDR3 length: 16 amino acids. Germline assignment: CDR1 MDHEN and CDR2 SYDVKM. The CDR3 DNA is TGTGCCAGCAGATCGGTGACCAGTGCAGGGATCTATGGCTACACCTTC. This translates into CASRSVTSAGIYGYTF.

The rearrangement joins TRBV2 to TRBJ1-4; TRBD1 agrees at 9 bases. V gave up 8 bases and J gave up 8 bases; unmatched junction bases: 12. The length of the CDR3 is 15 residues. CDR1 and CDR2 from the germline V gene are SNHLY and FYNNEI. The CDR3 region is CASAGQGGLREKLFF. In DNA, the CDR3 is TGTGCCAGCGCGGGACAGGGAGGGCTTAGGGAAAAACTGTTTTTT.

This chain joins TRBV7-2 and TRBJ2-7, with TRBD2 matching 7 bases. Trimming took 1 base from V and 6 from J; bases not matched to a gene: 6. The CDR3 has 14 residues. In germline, CDR1 is SGHTA, CDR2 FQGNSA. Here the CDR3 reads CASSLVGGRSEQYF. The DNA for the CDR3 is TGTGCCAGCAGCTTAGTTGGCGGGAGAAGCGAGCAGTACTTC.

Only one count was recorded for this clone. J is TRBJ1-1 and V is TRBV5-1; D possibly corresponds to TRBD1 (5 bases). The V gene lost 1 base and the J gene lost 0 bases, with 13 bases spanning the gap. The CDR3 extends over 16 amino acids. Germline assignment: CDR1 SGHRS and CDR2 YFSETQ. CDR3 nucleotides: TGCGCCAGCAGCTTGAGTCAGGGTGGGGTGAACACTGAAGCTTTCTTT. This translates into CASSLSQGGVNTEAFF.

This clone was seen a few times. V is TRBV7-9 and J is TRBJ1-6; 7 positions agree with TRBD1. The V and J ends lost 2 bases and 7 bases, in that order; junction bases with no gene match: 5. CDR1 and CDR2 (germline): SEHNR, FQNEAQ (reference sequence). This CDR3 contains 15 residues. Here the CDR3 reads CASSLRGTENSPLHF. The CDR3 DNA reads as TGTGCCAGCAGCTTAAGGGGGACAGAAAATTCACCCCTCCACTTT.

The V and J genes are TRBV24-1 and TRBJ2-5; D perhaps matches TRBD1 (6 bases). Germline V gene data show CDR1 as KGHDR and CDR2 as SFDVKD. V lost 3 bases to trimming and J lost 5 bases, with 9 bases between them. The CDR3 is 13 residues long. This CDR3 reads CATSDAGVETQYF. As DNA, the CDR3 is TGTGCCACCAGTGATGCAGGGGTGGAGACCCAGTACTTC.

The chain uses TRBV7-9 and TRBJ2-1, with D tentatively TRBD1 (5 bases). Looked up from germline, CDR1 is SEHNR and CDR2 is FQNEAQ (reference sequence). V dropped 4 bases and J dropped 12 bases, with 25 bases sitting between them. The CDR3 has 16 amino acids. CDR3 in DNA: TGTGCCAGCAGCTCCCAATTACAGTACAGGCGGCAATCGCAGTTCTTC. Amino acid sequence: CASSSQLQYRRQSQFF.

The V and J genes are TRBV7-8 and TRBJ2-1, with 14 positions matching TRBD2. V was clipped by 1 base and J by 8 bases; unmatched bases: 1. Germline V CDR1 and CDR2: SGHVS, FQNEAQ. There are 15 residues in the CDR3. The CDR3 sequence: CASSLGTSGGHEQFF. CDR3 coding DNA: TGTGCCAGCAGCTTAGGGACTAGCGGGGGGCATGAGCAGTTCTTC.

This chain joins TRBV18 and TRBJ2-5; the match to TRBD2 covers 10 bases. Losses at the gene ends were 3 bases for V and 5 bases for J; bases not matched to a gene: 9. This CDR3 has 16 amino acids. Germline V gene lookup returns CDR1 KGHSH and CDR2 LQKENI. The CDR3 is CASSPDSGRSRETQYF. CDR3 in DNA: TGTGCCAGCTCACCGGATAGCGGGAGGTCACGGGAGACCCAGTACTTC.

The chain is built from TRBV19 and TRBJ1-4, with D possibly matching TRBD1 (6 bases). V lost 4 bases, J lost 6 bases, and 15 bases lay in between. There are 15 residues in the CDR3. Germline V gene data show CDR1 as LNHDA and CDR2 as SQIVND (reference sequence). The CDR3 sequence is CASSTDRDIHEKLFF. The CDR3 region has the DNA TGTGCCAGTAGTACTGACCGGGACATACATGAAAAACTGTTTTTT.

This clone was seen a single time. The V call is TRBV10-3, the J call TRBJ1-1; 7 positions agree with TRBD1. V trimming: 2 bases; J trimming: 1 base; junction bases outside the gene matches: 1. Germline V CDR1 and CDR2: ENHRY, SYGVKD. This CDR3 is built from 14 residues. Here the CDR3 reads CAISEAGGNTEAFF. The CDR3 nucleotides read TGTGCCATCAGTGAGGCAGGGGGGAACACTGAAGCTTTCTTT.

CDR3 sequence (DNA): TGTGCCAGCAGAAGTGGACTGGGACAGCACGAGCAGTACTTC. Its protein product is CASRSGLGQHEQYF. The V gene is TRBV6-5, the J gene TRBJ2-7; 7 positions agree with TRBD1. The ends lost 6 bases at V and 5 bases at J; junction bases unmatched: 10. CDR1 and CDR2 (germline): MNHEY, SVGAGI. The CDR3 is 14 amino acids.

This sequence joins TRBV28 and TRBJ2-2; 7 bases map to TRBD2. Germline V gene data show CDR1 as MDHEN and CDR2 as SYDVKM. The ends lost 0 bases at V and 6 bases at J; junction bases unmatched: 7. The CDR3 consists of 16 residues. CDR3 nucleotides: TGTGCCAGCAGTTTATGGCCGGCGGGGGAGGCCGGGGAGCTGTTTTTT. It is translated as CASSLWPAGEAGELFF.

The CDR3, as DNA: TGTGCCAGCAGTGAAGCCCCCCAGACTAACTATGGCTACACCTTC. It is translated as CASSEAPQTNYGYTF. The chain joins TRBV2 to TRBJ1-2; no reliable D call. V was trimmed by 0 bases and J by 0 bases, leaving 8 bases between them. Germline assignment: CDR1 SNHLY and CDR2 FYNNEI. This CDR3 contains 15 residues. Full variable domain (outside the CDR3, taken from reference TRBV2 and TRBJ1-2): EPEVTQTPSHQVTQMGQEVILRCVPISNHLYFYWYRQILGQKVEFLVSFYNNEISEKSEIFDDQFSVERPDGSNFTLKIRSTKLEDSAMYFCASSEAPQTNYGYTFGSGTRLTVV.

V and J are TRBV4-1 and TRBJ1-2, with 7 bases fitting TRBD1. Germline V lookup: CDR1 MGHRA, CDR2 YSYEKL. Losses at the gene ends were 4 bases for V and 6 bases for J; bases not matched to a gene: 14. This CDR3 comprises 16 residues. The CDR3 protein is CASSRGRQGEVNGYTF. In DNA, the CDR3 is TGCGCCAGCAGCCGCGGAAGGCAGGGGGAGGTCAATGGCTACACCTTC.

This chain connects TRBV7-8 to TRBJ2-2, with TRBD1 identical over 12 bases. CDR3 length equals 17 residues. In germline, CDR1 is SGHVS, CDR2 FQNEAQ. Trimming took 0 bases from V and 8 from J; bases not matched to a gene: 7. In DNA, the CDR3 is TGTGCCAGCAGCTTAGCGCATGGGACAGGGGGCGTGGGGGAGCTGTTTTTT. Its protein product is CASSLAHGTGGVGELFF.

This clone was observed a single time. The V and J genes are TRBV11-2 and TRBJ2-1; 10 bases fit TRBD2. CDR1 SGHAT and CDR2 FQNNGV come from the germline V gene. The trim removed 5 bases at V and 1 base at J, leaving 2 bases unmatched. CDR3 length equals 15 residues. The chain's CDR3 is CASSLAGVSYNEQFF. CDR3 DNA sequence: TGTGCCAGCAGCCTAGCGGGGGTTTCCTACAATGAGCAGTTCTTC.

As for this clone: A much larger clone differs by one base, so this may be a read error. Other DNA sequences within the sample encode an identical CDR3. The chain recombines TRBV7-9 with TRBJ2-7, with TRBD2 as a possible D gene (5 bases). The CDR3 runs 13 residues. Germline V gives CDR1 SEHNR, CDR2 FQNEAQ (reference sequence). CDR3 bases: TGTGCCAGCACCCAAGGGAGCTCCTACGAGCAGTATTTC. Translation gives CASTQGSSYEQYF.

This chain links TRBV7-8 with TRBJ1-6; 7 nucleotides match TRBD1. CDR3 length: 15 residues. The V gene's germline CDR1 is SGHVS and CDR2 FQNEAQ. The junction had 3 bases not matched to a gene; V was cut back by 3 bases and J by 4 bases. The CDR3 sequence: CASSFETGYNSPLHF. For the CDR3, the DNA is TGTGCCAGCAGCTTCGAGACAGGGTATAATTCACCCCTCCACTTT.

The chain carries TRBV7-9 and TRBJ1-1; D perhaps matches TRBD1 (6 bases). The V and J ends lost 6 bases and 3 bases respectively, with 11 bases between them. The CDR3 has 13 residues. Per the germline V gene, CDR1 is SEHNR and CDR2 is FQNEAQ (reference sequence). The CDR3 DNA is TGTGCCAGCAGTTTAAAGGGGGACACTGAAGCTTTCTTT. It is translated as CASSLKGDTEAFF.

The chain links TRBV7-9 to TRBJ2-5; TRBD2 agrees at 8 bases. CDR1 and CDR2 from the germline V gene are SEHNR and FQNEAQ (reference sequence). The CDR3 totals 14 residues. Germline trimming cut 5 bases from V and 0 bases from J; bases unmatched to any gene: 2. For the CDR3, the DNA is TGTGCCAGCAGCGCGACTAGCGACCAAGAGACCCAGTACTTC. Translation: CASSATSDQETQYF.